These 12 T cell receptor beta chains were sequenced from one sample in a study of beta chain features in type 1 diabetes. As every portion of the isolated RNA was reverse transcribed, the sequencing read expressed TCRB transcripts. The assay was immunoSEQ multiplex PCR, and TCRdb's table has in-frame clones only and misses some. The sample lists roughly 150,000 clones, about a tenth occurring once. Broader study findings: Among patients with Type 1 diabetes, TCRB CDR3s were moderately but significantly shorter in every one of the four CD4+ subsets.

Their specific antigens are unknown. The material sequenced was central memory CD4+ T cells from blood. All receptors come from a man younger than 40 with type 1 diabetes.

This clone has just a few counts. V is TRBV2 and J is TRBJ2-5, with 7 bases that match TRBD1. J was trimmed by 1 base and V by 6 bases; bases with no gene match: 8. The CDR3 totals 15 residues. The germline gives CDR1 SNHLY, CDR2 FYNNEI. The CDR3 nucleotides read TGTGCCAGCAGAAGGACCCGGGACAGCCAAGAGACCCAGTACTTC. Translation: CASRRTRDSQETQYF. The whole variable domain, remainder taken from reference TRBV2 and TRBJ2-5, is EPEVTQTPSHQVTQMGQEVILRCVPISNHLYFYWYRQILGQKVEFLVSFYNNEISEKSEIFDDQFSVERPDGSNFTLKIRSTKLEDSAMYFCASRRTRDSQETQYFGPGTRLLVL.

The chain couples TRBV6-1 to TRBJ2-7, with 12 bases aligning to TRBD2. This CDR3 has 14 residues. From germline, CDR1 is MNHNS and CDR2 SASEGT. V dropped 7 bases and J dropped 5; count of bases not matched to a gene: 6. Here the CDR3 reads CASKRLAGVDEQYF. The CDR3 nucleotides read TGTGCCAGCAAACGACTAGCGGGAGTTGACGAGCAGTACTTC.

This rearrangement joins TRBV5-1 to TRBJ2-7; D is possibly TRBD1 (5 bases). CDR1 and CDR2 from the germline V gene are SGHRS and YFSETQ. Trimming pared 2 bases from V and 0 bases from J, leaving 9 bases between. The CDR3 runs 14 residues. CDR3 DNA: TGCGCCAGCAGCTTTACAGGAAGCTCCTACGAGCAGTACTTC. It yields the protein CASSFTGSSYEQYF.

CDR3 residues: CASSPQLDGYEQYF. In DNA form, the CDR3 reads TGTGCCAGCAGCCCCCAACTAGATGGTTACGAGCAGTACTTC. The chain links TRBV7-6 to TRBJ2-7; D perhaps matches TRBD2 (5 bases). The germline V gene encodes CDR1 SGHVS and CDR2 FNYEAQ. The CDR3 has 14 amino acids. Between the trimmed V and J ends, which lost 5 bases and 4 bases, there was a span of 15 bases. The full variable domain, rest sourced from reference TRBV7-6 and TRBJ2-7, is GAGVSQSPRYKVTKRGQDVALRCDPISGHVSLYWYRQALGQGPEFLTYFNYEAQQDKSGLPNDRFSAERPEGSISTLTIQRTEQRDSAMYRCASSPQLDGYEQYFGPGTRLTVT.

V gene TRBV19 combines with J gene TRBJ2-7, with a weak D call TRBD1 (6 bases). CDR3 size: 14 residues. V was trimmed by 4 bases and J by 5 bases, leaving 15 bases between them. Germline loops: CDR1 LNHDA, CDR2 SQIVND (reference sequence). CDR3 nucleotides: TGTGCCAGTAGTAACCGACAGGTTGGCCACGAGCAGTACTTC. Translating it yields CASSNRQVGHEQYF.

V is TRBV19 and J is TRBJ2-7; 7 positions match TRBD1. The ends lost 7 bases at V and 0 bases at J; junction bases unmatched: 6. The V gene's germline CDR1 is LNHDA and CDR2 SQIVND (reference sequence). This CDR3 comprises 14 residues. CDR3 in DNA: TGTGCCAGTACCTTGGACAGGAGCTCCTACGAGCAGTACTTC. It specifies CASTLDRSSYEQYF.

This chain uses TRBV28 with TRBJ2-5; 7 bases agree with TRBD2. CDR3 length: 14 residues. CDR1 is MDHEN and CDR2 is SYDVKM in the germline V gene. J gave up 4 bases and V 5 bases, and 7 bases lay outside the gene matches. The CDR3 DNA is TGTGCCAGCAGTACAAGCACGGGGGGAGAGACCCAGTACTTC. This encodes CASSTSTGGETQYF.

This chain joins TRBV5-1 and TRBJ2-7; TRBD1 agrees at 11 bases. V dropped 5 bases and J dropped 2; count of bases not matched to a gene: 3. This CDR3 comprises 14 residues. CDR1 SGHRS and CDR2 YFSETQ come from the germline V gene. Here the CDR3 reads CASSGTGGAYEQYF. CDR3 in DNA: TGCGCCAGCAGTGGGACAGGGGGTGCCTACGAGCAGTACTTC. Based on the CDR3 plus reference TRBV5-1 and TRBJ2-7, the full variable domain is KAGVTQTPRYLIKTRGQQVTLSCSPISGHRSVSWYQQTPGQGLQFLFEYFSETQRNKGNFPGRFSGRQFSNSRSEMNVSTLELGDSALYLCASSGTGGAYEQYFGPGTRLTVT.

The rearrangement uses TRBV7-2 and TRBJ1-1, with TRBD1 matching 8 bases. J gave up 3 bases and V 5 bases, and 5 bases lay outside the gene matches. In germline, CDR1 is SGHTA, CDR2 FQGNSA. The CDR3 totals 14 residues. As DNA, the CDR3 is TGTGCCAGCAGCAAGGACAGGGAGTACACTGAAGCTTTCTTT. This gives the protein CASSKDREYTEAFF.

This clone was counted between two and nine times. The chain uses TRBV5-1 and TRBJ2-5; D perhaps matches TRBD2 (5 bases). Trimming left V 0 bases short and J 1 base short, with 7 bases between. Germline V CDR1 and CDR2: SGHRS, YFSETQ. This CDR3 is built from 14 residues. The DNA of the CDR3 is TGCGCCAGCAGCTTGGCGGGGTCCCAAGAGACCCAGTACTTC. Translating gives CASSLAGSQETQYF.

The chain joins TRBV7-9 to TRBJ2-7; possibly TRBD2 for D (6 bases). Germline V lookup: CDR1 SEHNR, CDR2 FQNEAQ (reference sequence). V lost 5 bases to trimming and J lost 0 bases, with 14 bases between them. This CDR3 comprises 15 residues. The CDR3: CASSILAETSYEQYF. DNA of the CDR3: TGTGCCAGCAGCATATTAGCGGAGACCTCCTACGAGCAGTACTTC. Full variable domain (missing parts from reference TRBV7-9 and TRBJ2-7): DTGVSQNPRHKITKRGQNVTFRCDPISEHNRLYWYRQTLGQGPEFLTYFQNEAQLEKSRLLSDRFSAERPKGSFSTLEIQRTEQGDSAMYLCASSILAETSYEQYFGPGTRLTVT.

This clone was recorded a few times. The V gene is TRBV10-3, the J gene TRBJ2-1, with 7 bases aligning to TRBD2. Per the germline V gene, CDR1 is ENHRY and CDR2 is SYGVKD. The J segment lost 4 bases and the V segment lost 5 bases, leaving 5 bases of the junction unmatched. The CDR3 length is 14 residues. The CDR3 bases are TGTGCCATCAGTTCGCCGGGAGGATACAATGAGCAGTTCTTC. It translates to CAISSPGGYNEQFF.